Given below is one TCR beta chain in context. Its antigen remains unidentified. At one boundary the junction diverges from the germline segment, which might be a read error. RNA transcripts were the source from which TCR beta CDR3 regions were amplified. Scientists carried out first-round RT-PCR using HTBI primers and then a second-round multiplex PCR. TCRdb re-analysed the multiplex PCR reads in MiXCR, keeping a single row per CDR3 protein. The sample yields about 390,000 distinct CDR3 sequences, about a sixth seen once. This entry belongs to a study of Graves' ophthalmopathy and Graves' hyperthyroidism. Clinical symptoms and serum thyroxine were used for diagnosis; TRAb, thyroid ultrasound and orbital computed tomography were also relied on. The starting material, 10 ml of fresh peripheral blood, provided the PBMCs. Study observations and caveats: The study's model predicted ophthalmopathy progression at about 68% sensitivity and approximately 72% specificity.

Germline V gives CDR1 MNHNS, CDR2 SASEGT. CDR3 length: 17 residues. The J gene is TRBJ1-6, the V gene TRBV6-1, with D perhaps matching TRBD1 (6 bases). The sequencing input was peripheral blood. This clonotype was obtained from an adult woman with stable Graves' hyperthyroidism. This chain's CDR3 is CASTRKFQGFGNSPLHF. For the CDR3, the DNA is TGTGCCAGCACTAGGAAATTCCAGGGGTTCGGAAATTCACCCCTCCATTTT.